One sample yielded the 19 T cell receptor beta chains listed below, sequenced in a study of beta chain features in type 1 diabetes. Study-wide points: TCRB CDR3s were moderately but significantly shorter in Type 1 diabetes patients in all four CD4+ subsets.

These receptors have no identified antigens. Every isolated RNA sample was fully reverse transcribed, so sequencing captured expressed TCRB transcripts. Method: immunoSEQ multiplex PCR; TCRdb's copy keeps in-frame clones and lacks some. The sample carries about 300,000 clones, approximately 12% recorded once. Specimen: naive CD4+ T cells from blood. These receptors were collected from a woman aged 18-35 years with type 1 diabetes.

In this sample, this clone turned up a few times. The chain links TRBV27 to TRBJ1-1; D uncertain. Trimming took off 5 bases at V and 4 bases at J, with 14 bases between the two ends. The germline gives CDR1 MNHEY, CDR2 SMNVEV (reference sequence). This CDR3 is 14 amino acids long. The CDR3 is CASSPRGLSTEAFF. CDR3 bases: TGTGCCAGCAGTCCCCGTGGGCTCTCCACTGAAGCTTTCTTT.

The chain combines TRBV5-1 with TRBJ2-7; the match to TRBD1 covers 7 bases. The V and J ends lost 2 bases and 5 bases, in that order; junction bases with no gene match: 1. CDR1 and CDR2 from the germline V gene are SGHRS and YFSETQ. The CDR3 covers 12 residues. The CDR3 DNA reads TGCGCCAGCAGCTTCACAGGGGACGAGCAGTACTTC. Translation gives CASSFTGDEQYF. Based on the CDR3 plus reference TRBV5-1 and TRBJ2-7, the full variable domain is KAGVTQTPRYLIKTRGQQVTLSCSPISGHRSVSWYQQTPGQGLQFLFEYFSETQRNKGNFPGRFSGRQFSNSRSEMNVSTLELGDSALYLCASSFTGDEQYFGPGTRLTVT.

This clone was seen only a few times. In DNA form, the CDR3 reads TGTGCCACCGGACAGGGAAACTACGAGCAGTACTTC. Translated, it gives CATGQGNYEQYF. The chain employs TRBV19 and TRBJ2-7; 8 nucleotides line up with TRBD1. Germline trimming cut 10 bases from V and 3 bases from J; bases unmatched to any gene: 5. Germline CDR1 and CDR2: LNHDA and SQIVND (reference sequence). The CDR3 loop spans 12 amino acids.

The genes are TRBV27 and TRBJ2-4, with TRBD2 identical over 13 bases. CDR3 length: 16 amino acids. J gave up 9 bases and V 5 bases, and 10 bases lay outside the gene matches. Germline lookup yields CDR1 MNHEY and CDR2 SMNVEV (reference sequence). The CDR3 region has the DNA TGTGCCAGCAGTAAAGGGACTAGCGGGATCGGTGGCATTCAGTACTTC. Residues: CASSKGTSGIGGIQYF.

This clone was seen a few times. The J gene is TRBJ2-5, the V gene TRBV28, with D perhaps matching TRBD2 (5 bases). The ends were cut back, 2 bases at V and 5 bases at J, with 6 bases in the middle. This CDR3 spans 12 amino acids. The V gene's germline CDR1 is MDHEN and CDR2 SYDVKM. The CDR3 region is CASSLERETQYF. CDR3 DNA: TGTGCCAGCAGTTTAGAGCGGGAGACCCAGTACTTC.

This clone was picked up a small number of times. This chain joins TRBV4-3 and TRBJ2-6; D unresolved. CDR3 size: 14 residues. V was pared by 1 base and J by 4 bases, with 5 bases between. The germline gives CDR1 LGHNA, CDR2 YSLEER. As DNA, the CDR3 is TGCGCCAGCAGCCAAGTCGGGGGGGCCAACGTCCTGACTTTC. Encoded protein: CASSQVGGANVLTF.

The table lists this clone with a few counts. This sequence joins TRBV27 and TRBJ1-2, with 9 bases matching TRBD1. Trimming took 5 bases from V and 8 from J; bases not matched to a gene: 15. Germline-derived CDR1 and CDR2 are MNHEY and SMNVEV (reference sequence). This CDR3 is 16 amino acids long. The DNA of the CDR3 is TGTGCCAGCAGTCCGTTCCGGACAGGGGCGCAGAGGGGCTACACCTTC. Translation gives CASSPFRTGAQRGYTF.

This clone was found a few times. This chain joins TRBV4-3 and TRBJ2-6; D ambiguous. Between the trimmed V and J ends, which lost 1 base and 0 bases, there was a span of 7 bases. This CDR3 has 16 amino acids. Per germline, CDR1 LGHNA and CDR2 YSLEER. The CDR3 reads CASSQGASSGANVLTF. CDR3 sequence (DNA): TGCGCCAGCAGCCAAGGGGCATCCTCTGGGGCCAACGTCCTGACTTTC.

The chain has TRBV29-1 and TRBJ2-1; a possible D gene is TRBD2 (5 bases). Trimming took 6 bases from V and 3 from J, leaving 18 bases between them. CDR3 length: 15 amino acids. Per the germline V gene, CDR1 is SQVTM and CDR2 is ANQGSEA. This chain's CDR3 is CSVAGLTSYYNEQFF. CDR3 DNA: TGCAGCGTCGCTGGCCTAACTAGTTACTACAATGAGCAGTTCTTC.

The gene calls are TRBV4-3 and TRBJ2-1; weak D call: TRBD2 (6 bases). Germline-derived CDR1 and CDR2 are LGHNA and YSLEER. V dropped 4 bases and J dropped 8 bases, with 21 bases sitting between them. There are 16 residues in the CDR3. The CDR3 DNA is TGCGCCAGCAGCCCCCGGTGGCGGGACCCCCCTGATGAGCAGTTCTTC. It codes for CASSPRWRDPPDEQFF.

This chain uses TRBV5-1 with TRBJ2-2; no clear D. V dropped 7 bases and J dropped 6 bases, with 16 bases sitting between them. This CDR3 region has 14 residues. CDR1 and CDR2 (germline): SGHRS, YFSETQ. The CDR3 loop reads CASLLIPTAGELFF. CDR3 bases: TGCGCCAGCCTTCTAATCCCTACGGCCGGGGAGCTGTTTTTT.

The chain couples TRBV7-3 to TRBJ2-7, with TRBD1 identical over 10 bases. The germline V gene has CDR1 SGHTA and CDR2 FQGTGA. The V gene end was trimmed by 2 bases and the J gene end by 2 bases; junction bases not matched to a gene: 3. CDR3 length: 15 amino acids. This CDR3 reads CASSLGGQGAYEQYF. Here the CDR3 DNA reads TGTGCCAGCAGCTTAGGAGGACAGGGGGCCTACGAGCAGTACTTC.

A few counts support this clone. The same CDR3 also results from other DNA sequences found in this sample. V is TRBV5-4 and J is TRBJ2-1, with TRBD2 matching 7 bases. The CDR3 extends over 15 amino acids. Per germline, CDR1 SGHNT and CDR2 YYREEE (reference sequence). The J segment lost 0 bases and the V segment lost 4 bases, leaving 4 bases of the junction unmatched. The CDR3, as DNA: TGTGCCAGCAGCCGAGCTAGCGGCTCCTACAATGAGCAGTTCTTC. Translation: CASSRASGSYNEQFF.

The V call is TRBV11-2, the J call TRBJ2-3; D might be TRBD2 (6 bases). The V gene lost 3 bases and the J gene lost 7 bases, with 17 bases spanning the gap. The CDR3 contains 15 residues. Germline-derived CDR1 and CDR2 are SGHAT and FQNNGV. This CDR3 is CASSFRGDPTNTQYF. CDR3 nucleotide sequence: TGTGCCAGCAGCTTCCGCGGGGACCCCACGAATACGCAGTATTTT. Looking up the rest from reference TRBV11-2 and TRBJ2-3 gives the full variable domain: EAGVAQSPRYKIIEKRQSVAFWCNPISGHATLYWYQQILGQGPKLLIQFQNNGVVDDSQLPKDRFSAERLKGVDSTLKIQPAKLEDSAVYLCASSFRGDPTNTQYFGPGTRLTVL.

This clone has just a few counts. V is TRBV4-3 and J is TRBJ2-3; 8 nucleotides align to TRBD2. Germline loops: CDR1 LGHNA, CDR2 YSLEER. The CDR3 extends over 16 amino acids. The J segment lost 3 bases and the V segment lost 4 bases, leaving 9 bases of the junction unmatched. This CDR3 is CASSRNSGIRTDTQYF. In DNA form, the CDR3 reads TGCGCCAGCAGCCGAAATAGCGGGATTAGAACAGATACGCAGTATTTT.

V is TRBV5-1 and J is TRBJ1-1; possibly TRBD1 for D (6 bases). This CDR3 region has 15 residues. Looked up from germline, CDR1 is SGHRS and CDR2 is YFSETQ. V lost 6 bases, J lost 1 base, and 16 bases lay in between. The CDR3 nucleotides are TGCGCCAGCACCTCAGCGGGACACCAGAACACTGAAGCTTTCTTT. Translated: CASTSAGHQNTEAFF.

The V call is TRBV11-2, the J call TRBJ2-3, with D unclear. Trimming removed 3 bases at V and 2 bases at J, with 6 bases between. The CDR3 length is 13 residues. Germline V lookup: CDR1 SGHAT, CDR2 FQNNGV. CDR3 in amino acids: CASSFVSTDTQYF. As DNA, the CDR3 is TGTGCCAGCAGCTTCGTTTCCACAGATACGCAGTATTTT. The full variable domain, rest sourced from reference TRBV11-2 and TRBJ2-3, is EAGVAQSPRYKIIEKRQSVAFWCNPISGHATLYWYQQILGQGPKLLIQFQNNGVVDDSQLPKDRFSAERLKGVDSTLKIQPAKLEDSAVYLCASSFVSTDTQYFGPGTRLTVL.

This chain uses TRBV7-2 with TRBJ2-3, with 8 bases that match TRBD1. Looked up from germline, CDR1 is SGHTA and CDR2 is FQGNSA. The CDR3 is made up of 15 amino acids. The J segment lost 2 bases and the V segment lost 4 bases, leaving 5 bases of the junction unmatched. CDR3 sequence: CASSSGQGLTDTQYF. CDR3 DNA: TGTGCCAGCAGCTCAGGACAGGGCCTCACAGATACGCAGTATTTT.

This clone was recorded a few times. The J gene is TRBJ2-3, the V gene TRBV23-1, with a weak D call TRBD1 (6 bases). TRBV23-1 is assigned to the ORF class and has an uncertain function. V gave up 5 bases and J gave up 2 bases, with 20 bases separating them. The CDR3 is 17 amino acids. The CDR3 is CASSEGGRQELTDTQYF. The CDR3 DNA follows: TGCGCCAGCAGTGAGGGTGGGCGACAGGAACTCACAGATACGCAGTATTTT.